The 18 T cell receptor beta chains below come from one sample, sequenced in a study of somatic mutations in cytotoxic T cells in rheumatoid arthritis. Produced via immunoSEQ multiplex PCR; TCRdb's table is partial and in-frame only. The top ten hold around 15% of the sample, which has about 7,300 clones, 60% to 80% seen once. The sequencing sample was made of CD8+ T cells sorted from blood. The origin of the receptors is an adult with rheumatoid arthritis.

V gene TRBV30 combines with J gene TRBJ2-7; TRBD2 matches at 13 bases. The CDR3 extends over 16 amino acids. Germline V lookup: CDR1 GTSNPN, CDR2 SVGIG (reference sequence). V gave up 2 bases and J gave up 6 bases; unmatched junction bases: 10. In nucleotides, the CDR3 is TGTGCCTGGAGTCCCACTAGCGGGAGGGCCTTTCTCGAGCAGTACTTC. It is translated as CAWSPTSGRAFLEQYF.

The rearrangement joins TRBV4-3 to TRBJ1-4; D ambiguous. The CDR3 totals 15 residues. The germline gives CDR1 LGHNA, CDR2 YSLEER. V lost 0 bases and J 7 bases, leaving 12 bases between the germline ends. The CDR3 region has the DNA TGCGCCAGCAGCCAAGATCGGGTGGCAGGTGAAAAACTGTTTTTT. Protein sequence: CASSQDRVAGEKLFF.

The chain has TRBV6-1 and TRBJ1-1; D gene unclear. The CDR3 contains 12 residues. V lost 0 bases, J lost 1 base, and 0 bases lay in between. Germline V CDR1 and CDR2: MNHNS, SASEGT. Written as DNA, the CDR3 is TGTGCCAGCAGTGAAGCGAACACTGAAGCTTTCTTT. This encodes CASSEANTEAFF.

The sample holds a few counts of this clone. The rearrangement joins TRBV4-2 to TRBJ2-1, with TRBD1 as a possible D gene (7 bases). Trimming stripped 4 bases from V and 9 bases from J, with 10 bases between. Germline loops: CDR1 LGHNA, CDR2 YNFKEQ. The CDR3 is 12 amino acids. The CDR3 spells CASSLQGGEQFF. CDR3 in DNA: TGTGCCAGCAGCCTGCAGGGGGGTGAGCAGTTCTTC.

This chain connects TRBV7-6 to TRBJ2-5; 11 bases are shared with TRBD1. Trimming removed 6 bases from V and 11 bases from J; junction bases left unmatched: 14. CDR1 and CDR2 from the germline V gene are SGHVS and FNYEAQ. CDR3 length equals 15 residues. This chain's CDR3 is CASSPTGQGETTQYF. The CDR3 region has the DNA TGTGCCAGCAGTCCCACGGGACAGGGGGAAACGACGCAGTACTTC. Supplemented by reference TRBV7-6 and TRBJ2-5, the full variable domain reads GAGVSQSPRYKVTKRGQDVALRCDPISGHVSLYWYRQALGQGPEFLTYFNYEAQQDKSGLPNDRFSAERPEGSISTLTIQRTEQRDSAMYRCASSPTGQGETTQYFGPGTRLLVL.

The chain links TRBV29-1 to TRBJ2-2; tentative D call: TRBD2 (5 bases). CDR3 length: 13 residues. Looked up from germline, CDR1 is SQVTM and CDR2 is ANQGSEA. The V gene lost 7 bases and the J gene lost 4 bases, with 13 bases spanning the gap. The CDR3 loop reads CSAGLVSTGELFF. In DNA form, the CDR3 reads TGCAGCGCCGGACTGGTATCCACCGGGGAGCTGTTTTTT.

The gene calls are TRBV27 and TRBJ1-5; 9 bases match TRBD1. This CDR3 has 14 residues. Germline lookup yields CDR1 MNHEY and CDR2 SMNVEV (reference sequence). Trimming removed 7 bases from V and 4 bases from J; junction bases left unmatched: 5. The DNA of the CDR3 is TGTGCCAGCAAATACGGACAGGGGAATCAGCCCCAGCATTTT. Its protein is CASKYGQGNQPQHF.

CDR3: CASSLSGGQFTNQPQHF. The CDR3 nucleotides read TGTGCCAGCAGTTTATCCGGGGGACAGTTTACGAATCAGCCCCAGCATTTT. This chain connects TRBV28 to TRBJ1-5; 7 positions agree with TRBD1. The germline V gene encodes CDR1 MDHEN and CDR2 SYDVKM. The CDR3 contains 17 residues. V was pared by 1 base and J by 4 bases, with 10 bases of the junction left unmatched.

This chain uses TRBV19 with TRBJ2-1, with 7 bases aligning to TRBD1. This CDR3 contains 17 residues. The junction had 9 bases not matched to a gene; V was cut back by 4 bases and J by 0 bases. Germline CDR1 LNHDA, CDR2 SQIVND (reference sequence). In DNA form, the CDR3 reads TGTGCCAGTAGTAGTGACAGGGAAGGGGACTCCTACAATGAGCAGTTCTTC. Protein product: CASSSDREGDSYNEQFF.

The rearrangement joins TRBV29-1 to TRBJ1-1; D gene unclear. This CDR3 spans 13 amino acids. V lost 4 bases and J lost 4, with 13 bases in between. The V gene's germline CDR1 is SQVTM and CDR2 ANQGSEA. The CDR3 region is CSVGGIGFTEAFF. CDR3 coding DNA: TGCAGCGTTGGGGGAATAGGGTTCACTGAAGCTTTCTTT.

The V gene is TRBV5-1, the J gene TRBJ2-5; D is uncertain. Trimming took 4 bases from V and 4 from J, leaving 14 bases between them. The CDR3 sequence is 14 residues long. Germline CDR1 and CDR2: SGHRS and YFSETQ. The CDR3 DNA reads TGCGCCAGCAGCCCCCTATCGGGCAGAGAGACCCAGTACTTC. It is translated as CASSPLSGRETQYF.

The rearrangement uses TRBV11-2 and TRBJ1-2; D unclear. The CDR3 is 13 residues long. Trimming took 5 bases from V and 1 from J, leaving 8 bases between them. Looked up from germline, CDR1 is SGHAT and CDR2 is FQNNGV. CDR3 protein: CASSPGDNYGYTF. The CDR3, as DNA: TGTGCCAGCAGCCCCGGGGATAACTATGGCTACACCTTC.

This sequence joins TRBV19 and TRBJ2-1; perhaps TRBD2 as D (5 bases). Per germline, CDR1 LNHDA and CDR2 SQIVND (reference sequence). There are 16 residues in the CDR3. The V and J ends lost 0 bases and 5 bases respectively, with 14 bases between them. CDR3: CASSIDVGRPNNEQFF. CDR3 coding DNA: TGTGCCAGTAGTATAGATGTAGGGAGACCCAACAATGAGCAGTTCTTC.

This clone turned up a few times. This chain links TRBV6-1 with TRBJ2-7, with TRBD2 as a possible D gene (7 bases). Trimming cost V 1 base and J 2 bases, with 15 bases left between them. The CDR3 totals 16 residues. CDR1 is MNHNS, CDR2 SASEGT, per germline. The CDR3 nucleotides read TGTGCCAGCAGTGAAGGCCTGGGGGGGGGCCCCTACGAGCAGTACTTC. Translation: CASSEGLGGGPYEQYF.

V and J are TRBV5-1 and TRBJ2-3; D gene uncertain. CDR3 length: 12 amino acids. Germline CDR1 is SGHRS and CDR2 is YFSETQ. Trimming took 1 base from V and 2 from J, leaving 2 bases between them. The CDR3 DNA reads as TGCGCCAGCAGCTTGTACACAGATACGCAGTATTTT. It yields the protein CASSLYTDTQYF.

This clone was detected only a few times. V is TRBV7-2 and J is TRBJ1-2; maybe TRBD1 (5 bases). Germline lookup yields CDR1 SGHTA and CDR2 FQGNSA. The CDR3 sequence is 14 residues long. Deletions cut 1 base from V and 3 bases from J, with 9 bases between. This chain's CDR3 is CASSLDTGYYGYTF. In nucleotides, the CDR3 is TGTGCCAGCAGCTTAGACACAGGCTACTATGGCTACACCTTC.

The V gene is TRBV29-1, the J gene TRBJ1-2; D is unresolved. The CDR3 totals 11 residues. V shed 1 base and J shed 5 bases, with 5 bases lying between them. Germline V gene lookup returns CDR1 SQVTM and CDR2 ANQGSEA. As DNA, the CDR3 is TGCAGCGTTGAAGCCCGGTATGGCTACACCTTC. This translates into CSVEARYGYTF.

The J gene is TRBJ1-1, the V gene TRBV7-3, with D tentatively TRBD1 (6 bases). V was trimmed by 2 bases and J by 5 bases, leaving 12 bases between them. CDR1 is SGHTA and CDR2 is FQGTGA in the germline V gene. This CDR3 is 14 amino acids long. The CDR3 sequence is CASSLSGGYTEAFF. Written as DNA, the CDR3 is TGTGCCAGCAGCTTATCCGGGGGCTATACTGAAGCTTTCTTT.